Below are 16 T cell receptor beta chains sequenced from a single sample in a study of T cell repertoires in cytomegalovirus infection. For these receptors, no antigen is known. MiXCR, run by TCRdb on the reads, gives a single entry per CDR3 protein. The sample has approximately 300,000 distinct CDR3 sequences, 25% seen once; the top ten hold roughly 14%. Sample: cultured PBMCs, taken from culture after CMV antigen stimulation. These receptors were taken from a human donor in good health (CMV status not recorded). Some clones in this sample may be carry-over from other donors' samples.

V is TRBV11-2 and J is TRBJ2-1, with D uncertain. The germline CDR1 and CDR2 sequences are SGHAT and FQNNGV. CDR3 length equals 15 residues. The V end was cut by 5 bases, the J end by 4 bases, with 15 bases between. CDR3 protein: CASSLGSTVYNEQFF. CDR3 in DNA: TGTGCCAGCAGCCTAGGTTCGACGGTATACAATGAGCAGTTCTTC.

The DNA of the CDR3 is TGTGCCAGCACCCAAGGGCCGTTTAGCTCCTACGAGCAGTACGTC. Amino acid sequence: CASTQGPFSSYEQYV. The chain couples TRBV6-6 to TRBJ2-7; D uncertain. CDR3 length equals 15 residues. V shed 7 bases and J shed 0 bases, with 16 bases lying between them. CDR1 is MNHNY and CDR2 is SVGAGI in the germline V gene (reference sequence).

Only a few counts were recorded for this clonotype. This chain links TRBV4-3 with TRBJ2-2; no reliable D call. Germline CDR1 is LGHNA and CDR2 is YSLEER. Trimming took 1 base from V and 2 from J, leaving 8 bases between them. CDR3 length equals 15 residues. The chain's CDR3 is CASSQGDLNTGELFF. The CDR3 nucleotides read TGCGCCAGCAGCCAAGGAGACCTTAACACCGGGGAGCTGTTTTTT.

V and J are TRBV27 and TRBJ2-6, with D unresolved. This CDR3 has 13 residues. V lost 5 bases and J lost 7, with 9 bases in between. The germline V gene encodes CDR1 MNHEY and CDR2 SMNVEV (reference sequence). This CDR3 reads CASSPNSANVLTF. DNA for the CDR3: TGTGCCAGCAGTCCAAATAGCGCCAACGTCCTGACTTTC.

This clonotype has just a few counts. The chain recombines TRBV4-3 with TRBJ2-3, with 8 positions matching TRBD1. This CDR3 has 18 residues. The trim removed 0 bases at V and 4 bases at J, leaving 12 bases unmatched. Germline V gene data show CDR1 as LGHNA and CDR2 as YSLEER. CDR3 loop: CASSQDPTSTGAADTQYF. The CDR3 DNA is TGCGCCAGCAGCCAAGATCCAACTTCGACAGGGGCGGCAGATACGCAGTATTTT.

In its sample, this clonotype was seen many times. The J gene is TRBJ2-5, the V gene TRBV18, with D tentatively TRBD2 (5 bases). Trimming stripped 8 bases from V and 1 base from J, with 11 bases between. CDR3 size: 13 residues. Germline CDR1 and CDR2: KGHSH and LQKENI. The CDR3 DNA reads as TGTGCCAGCAGCCCCCGGGGCCAAGAGACCCAGTACTTC. Encoded protein: CASSPRGQETQYF.

This chain connects TRBV14 to TRBJ2-2, with D unresolved. Germline CDR1 and CDR2: SGHDN and FVKESK. V gave up 0 bases and J gave up 3 bases, with 8 bases separating them. The CDR3 covers 15 residues. The CDR3 sequence: CASSQEAGDTGELFF. In DNA, the CDR3 is TGTGCCAGCAGCCAAGAGGCAGGCGACACCGGGGAGCTGTTTTTT.

This clonotype was seen at least ten times. This chain links TRBV7-2 with TRBJ1-4, with 8 bases aligning to TRBD1. V trimming: 8 bases; J trimming: 6 bases; junction bases outside the gene matches: 11. CDR1 and CDR2 (germline): SGHTA, FQGNSA. The CDR3 covers 15 residues. The CDR3 DNA reads as TGTGCCAGCCGCGGACAGGGCGGGGCACATGAAAAACTGTTTTTT. It translates to CASRGQGGAHEKLFF. Using reference TRBV7-2 and TRBJ1-4 for the parts outside the CDR3, the full variable domain is GAGVSQSPSNKVTEKGKDVELRCDPISGHTALYWYRQSLGQGLEFLIYFQGNSAPDKSGLPSDRFSAERTGGSVSTLTIQRTQQEDSAVYLCASRGQGGAHEKLFFGSGTQLSVL.

In this sample, this clonotype turned up a few times. The genes are TRBV19 and TRBJ2-5; D unresolved. The CDR3 runs 12 residues. Trimming took off 6 bases at V and 2 bases at J, with 7 bases between the two ends. The germline V gene has CDR1 LNHDA and CDR2 SQIVND (reference sequence). The CDR3 DNA is TGTGCCAGTAGGACGGATCAAGAGACCCAGTACTTC. Amino acid sequence: CASRTDQETQYF.

The rearrangement uses TRBV6-6 and TRBJ1-4, with a possible D match to TRBD1 (5 bases). V was cut by 8 bases and J by 3 bases, with 10 bases left in between. The CDR3 contains 13 residues. Germline loops: CDR1 MNHNY, CDR2 SVGAGI (reference sequence). CDR3 protein: CASGGVSNEKLFF. As DNA, the CDR3 is TGTGCCAGCGGGGGAGTTTCTAATGAAAAACTGTTTTTT.

The gene calls are TRBV11-2 and TRBJ1-3; D remains unclear. V was shortened by 5 bases and J by 2 bases, with 13 bases between the two germline ends. The CDR3 is 15 residues long. Germline assignment: CDR1 SGHAT and CDR2 FQNNGV. CDR3 in DNA: TGTGCCAGCAGCCCCGGACGGTTCGCTGGAAACACCATATATTTT. Protein product: CASSPGRFAGNTIYF.

CDR3 coding DNA: TGTGCCAGTAGCTTTCTGAGCGGTGCGGGCGAATCAAACAGTCAGTACTTC. Protein: CASSFLSGAGESNSQYF. The chain combines TRBV19 with TRBJ2-7; tentatively, D is TRBD2 (5 bases). Trimming removed 6 bases at V and 10 bases at J, with 31 bases between. Germline CDR1 and CDR2: LNHDA and SQIVND (reference sequence). The CDR3 is made up of 17 amino acids.

This clonotype came up many times. This rearrangement joins TRBV7-2 to TRBJ2-3, with 10 bases lining up with TRBD1. CDR1 SGHTA and CDR2 FQGNSA come from the germline V gene. The junction had 8 bases not matched to a gene; V was cut back by 5 bases and J by 6 bases. The CDR3 is made up of 15 amino acids. CDR3 sequence (DNA): TGTGCCAGCAGCCGACGGGACAGGGGTTCCGATACGCAGTATTTT. This codes for CASSRRDRGSDTQYF.

This clonotype was picked up a small number of times. J is TRBJ2-7 and V is TRBV11-2; 7 bases line up with TRBD2. V lost 1 base to trimming and J lost 6 bases; unmatched junction nucleotides: 12. CDR1 is SGHAT, CDR2 FQNNGV, per germline. CDR3 length equals 16 residues. The CDR3 bases are TGTGCCAGCAGCTTAGGGATGGCTGGGAGGGGAAGCGAGCAGTACGTC. Translating gives CASSLGMAGRGSEQYV.

Concerning this clonotype itself: Being one base from a much bigger clone, this may be a read error. The J gene is TRBJ2-7, the V gene TRBV7-2; D unresolved. CDR1 is SGHTA and CDR2 is FQGNSA in the germline V gene. Trimming left V 5 bases short and J 1 base short, with 18 bases between. This CDR3 is 16 amino acids long. The CDR3 sequence is CASSPEHKAVSYEQYF. The CDR3 nucleotides are TGTGCCAGCAGCCCTGAACACAAGGCGGTATCCTACGAGCAGTACTTC.

The chain links TRBV5-4 to TRBJ2-1; possible D gene TRBD1, 6 bases. V was clipped by 4 bases and J by 4 bases, with 12 bases between them. Germline CDR1 SGHNT, CDR2 YYREEE (reference sequence). There are 14 residues in the CDR3. The CDR3, as DNA: TGTGCCAGCAGCAAATCTGACAGGTACAATGAGCAGTTCTTC. The encoded protein is CASSKSDRYNEQFF.